Listed below are T cell receptor beta chains from one sample, sequenced in a study of glioma-infiltrating T cells after dendritic cell vaccination. Repertoires were generated with immunoSEQ multiplex PCR, while TCRdb's copy carries only in-frame clones and drops some. The sample lists approximately 64,000 clones, roughly four fifths seen once, with 9% to 10% in the top ten. This sample comprised blood, obtained before dendritic cell vaccination. These receptors came from a human donor with glioblastoma. Both conserved end residues are trimmed from each CDR3.

J gene | V gene | CDR3 protein
TRBJ2-1 | TRBV5-5 | ASSRRLAESSYNEQF
TRBJ1-2 | TRBV6-5 | ASTSVRGYGYT
TRBJ1-1 | TRBV10-3 | AISAGQGFTEAF
TRBJ1-2 | TRBV29-1 | SVGQGPYGYT
TRBJ1-3 | TRBV27 | ASSIGTGPTGGTGNTIY
TRBJ2-1 | TRBV2 | ASSLDWDEQF
TRBJ1-1 | TRBV7-9 | ASSLGGGSTEAF
TRBJ2-1 | TRBV5-1 | ASSPLAGGDHEQF
TRBJ1-5 | TRBV28 | ASSPGTYQGDQPQH
TRBJ2-5 | TRBV6-1 | ASSEGNRALGTQY
TRBJ2-5 | TRBV11-2 | ASSLGEAQY
TRBJ2-1 | TRBV30 | AWSAGEQF
TRBJ2-5 | TRBV9 | ASSPGTSGGARQETQY
TRBJ1-1 | TRBV21-1 | ASSRAWGGNATTEAF
TRBJ1-6 | TRBV6-5 | ASSGQVYNSPLH
TRBJ1-2 | TRBV4-2 | ASSTHRDRFYGYT
TRBJ2-5 | TRBV19 | ASSIEASGGETQY
TRBJ1-1 | TRBV29-1 | SVRTDPNTEAF
TRBJ1-1 | TRBV5-5 | ASSLAGKNTEAF
TRBJ1-4 | TRBV6-1 | ASRGGLTNEKLF
TRBJ2-7 | TRBV5-5 | ASSLRTDPYEQY
TRBJ1-5 | TRBV10-3 | AIRGDSNNQPQH